The sequence of this T cell receptor beta chain was determined in a study of cytomegalovirus exposure and HLA in healthy donors. This PCR relied on a set of 60 Vbeta primers and 13 Jbeta primers. Assay used: immunoSEQ multiplex PCR; TCRdb lists only in-frame clones, some missing. The data show about 150,000 clones, with 75% to 90% seen just once and approximately 1.2% held by the top ten. This TCR came from a boy between 2 and 10 years old in good health and CMV-seronegative. The specimen sequenced was PBMCs.

In nucleotides, the CDR3 is TGTGCCAGTTCACTAGCGGGAGAGGTTAATGAGCAGTTCTTC. Its protein is CASSLAGEVNEQFF. The chain combines TRBV19 with TRBJ2-1; 11 bases align to TRBD2. With 8 bases clipped from V and 7 bases from J, the junction kept 7 bases outside the gene matches. CDR3 length: 14 residues. The V gene's germline CDR1 is LNHDA and CDR2 SQIVND (reference sequence).